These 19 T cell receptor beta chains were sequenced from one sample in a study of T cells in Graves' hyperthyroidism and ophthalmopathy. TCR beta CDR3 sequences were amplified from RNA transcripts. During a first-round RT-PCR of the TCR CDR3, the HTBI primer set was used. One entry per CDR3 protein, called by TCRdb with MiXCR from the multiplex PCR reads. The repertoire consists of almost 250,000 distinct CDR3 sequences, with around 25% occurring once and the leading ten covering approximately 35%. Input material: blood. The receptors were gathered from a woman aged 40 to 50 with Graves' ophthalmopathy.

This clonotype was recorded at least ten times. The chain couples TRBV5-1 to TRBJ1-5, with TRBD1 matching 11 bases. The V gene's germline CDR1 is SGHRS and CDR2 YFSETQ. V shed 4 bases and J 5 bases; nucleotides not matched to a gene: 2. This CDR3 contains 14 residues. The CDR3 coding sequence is TGCGCCAGCAGCGTGGGACAGGGGGATCAGCCCCAGCATTTT. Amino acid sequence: CASSVGQGDQPQHF. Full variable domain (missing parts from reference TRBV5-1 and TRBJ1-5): KAGVTQTPRYLIKTRGQQVTLSCSPISGHRSVSWYQQTPGQGLQFLFEYFSETQRNKGNFPGRFSGRQFSNSRSEMNVSTLELGDSALYLCASSVGQGDQPQHFGDGTRLSIL.

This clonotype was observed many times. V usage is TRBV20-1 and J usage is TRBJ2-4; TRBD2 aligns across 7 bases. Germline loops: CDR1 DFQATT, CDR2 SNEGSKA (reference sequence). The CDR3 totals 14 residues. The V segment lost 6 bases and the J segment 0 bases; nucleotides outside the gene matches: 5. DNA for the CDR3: TGCAGTGCCCTAGCGGACTTAGCCAAAAACATTCAGTACTTC. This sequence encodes CSALADLAKNIQYF.

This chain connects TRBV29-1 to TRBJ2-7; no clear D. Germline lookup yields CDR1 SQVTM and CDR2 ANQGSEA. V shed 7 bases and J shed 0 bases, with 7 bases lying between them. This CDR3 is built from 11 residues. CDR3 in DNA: TGCAGCGGGCCTAGCTCCTACGAGCAGTACTTC. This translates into CSGPSSYEQYF.

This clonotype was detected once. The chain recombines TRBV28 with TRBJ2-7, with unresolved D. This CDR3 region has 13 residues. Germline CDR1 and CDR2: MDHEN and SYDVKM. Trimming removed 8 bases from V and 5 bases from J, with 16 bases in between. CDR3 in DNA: TGTGCCAGCGGTGGGGTCGACTTGAACGAGCAGTACTTC. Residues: CASGGVDLNEQYF.

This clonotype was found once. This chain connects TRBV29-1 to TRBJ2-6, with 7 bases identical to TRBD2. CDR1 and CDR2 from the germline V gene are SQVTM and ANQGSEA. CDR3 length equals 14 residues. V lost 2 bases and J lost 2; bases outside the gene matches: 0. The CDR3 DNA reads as TGCAGCGTTGAAAGCGGGACTGGGGCCAACGTCCTGACTTTC. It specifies CSVESGTGANVLTF.

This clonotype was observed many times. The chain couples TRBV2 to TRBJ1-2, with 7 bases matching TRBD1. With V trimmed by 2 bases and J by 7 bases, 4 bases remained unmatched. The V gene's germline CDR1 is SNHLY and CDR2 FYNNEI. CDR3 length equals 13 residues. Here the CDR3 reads CASSERGGFGYTF. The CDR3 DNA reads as TGTGCCAGCAGTGAAAGAGGGGGCTTTGGCTACACCTTC.

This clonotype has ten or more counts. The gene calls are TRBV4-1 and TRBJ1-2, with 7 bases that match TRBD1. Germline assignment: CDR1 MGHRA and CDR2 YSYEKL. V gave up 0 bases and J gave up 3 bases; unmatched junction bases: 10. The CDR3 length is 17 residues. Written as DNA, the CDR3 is TGCGCCAGCAGCCAAGAGCCTCTTACAGGGGCCCACTATGGCTACACCTTC. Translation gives CASSQEPLTGAHYGYTF.

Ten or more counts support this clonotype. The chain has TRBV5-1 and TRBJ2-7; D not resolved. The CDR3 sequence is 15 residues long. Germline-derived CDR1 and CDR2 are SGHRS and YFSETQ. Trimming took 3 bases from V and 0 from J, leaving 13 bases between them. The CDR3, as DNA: TGCGCCAGCAGCTCCGGCGCCACGAGCTCCTACGAGCAGTACTTC. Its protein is CASSSGATSSYEQYF. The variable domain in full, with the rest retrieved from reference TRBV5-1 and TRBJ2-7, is KAGVTQTPRYLIKTRGQQVTLSCSPISGHRSVSWYQQTPGQGLQFLFEYFSETQRNKGNFPGRFSGRQFSNSRSEMNVSTLELGDSALYLCASSSGATSSYEQYFGPGTRLTVT.

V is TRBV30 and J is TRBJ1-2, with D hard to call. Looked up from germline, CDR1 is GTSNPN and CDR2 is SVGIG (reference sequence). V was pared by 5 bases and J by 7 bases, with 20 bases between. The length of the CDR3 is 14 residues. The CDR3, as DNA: TGTGCCTGGTCCGTTTCCTCGGTGTTTGCTGGCTACACCTTC. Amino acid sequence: CAWSVSSVFAGYTF.

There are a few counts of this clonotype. This chain's CDR3 is CASSFTGGNEQYF. Written as DNA, the CDR3 is TGTGCCAGCAGCTTCACTGGGGGTAACGAGCAGTACTTC. The chain combines TRBV3-1 with TRBJ2-7; perhaps D is TRBD1 or TRBD2 (5 bases each). The CDR3 totals 13 residues. Germline V CDR1 and CDR2: LGHDT, YNNKEL (reference sequence). V shed 5 bases and J shed 5 bases, with 13 bases lying between them.

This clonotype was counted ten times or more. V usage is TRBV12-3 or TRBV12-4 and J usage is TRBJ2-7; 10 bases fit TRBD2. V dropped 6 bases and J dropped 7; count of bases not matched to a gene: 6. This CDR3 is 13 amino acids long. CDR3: CASSRLAGEEQYF. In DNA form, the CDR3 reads TGTGCCAGCAGCCGCCTAGCGGGAGAAGAGCAGTACTTC.

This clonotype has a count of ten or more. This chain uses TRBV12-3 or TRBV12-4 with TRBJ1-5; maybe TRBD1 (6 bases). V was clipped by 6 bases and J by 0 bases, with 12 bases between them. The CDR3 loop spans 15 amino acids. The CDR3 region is CASRPGTPSNQPQHF. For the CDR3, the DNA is TGTGCCAGCAGACCCGGGACACCTAGCAATCAGCCCCAGCATTTT.

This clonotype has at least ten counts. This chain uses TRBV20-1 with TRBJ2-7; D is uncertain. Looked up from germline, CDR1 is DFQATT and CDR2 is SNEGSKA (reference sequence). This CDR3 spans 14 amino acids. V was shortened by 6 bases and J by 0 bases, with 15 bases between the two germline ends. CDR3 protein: CSAEPISNSYEQYF. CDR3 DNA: TGCAGTGCCGAGCCGATCTCGAACTCCTACGAGCAGTACTTC.

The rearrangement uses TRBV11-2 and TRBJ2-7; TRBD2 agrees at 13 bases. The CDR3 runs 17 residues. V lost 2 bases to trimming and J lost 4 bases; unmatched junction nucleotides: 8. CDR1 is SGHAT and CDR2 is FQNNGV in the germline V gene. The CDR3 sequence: CASSLRRTSGRMYEQYF. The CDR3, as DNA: TGTGCCAGCAGCTTAAGGAGGACTAGCGGGAGAATGTACGAGCAGTACTTC. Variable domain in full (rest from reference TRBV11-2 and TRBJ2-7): EAGVAQSPRYKIIEKRQSVAFWCNPISGHATLYWYQQILGQGPKLLIQFQNNGVVDDSQLPKDRFSAERLKGVDSTLKIQPAKLEDSAVYLCASSLRRTSGRMYEQYFGPGTRLTVT.

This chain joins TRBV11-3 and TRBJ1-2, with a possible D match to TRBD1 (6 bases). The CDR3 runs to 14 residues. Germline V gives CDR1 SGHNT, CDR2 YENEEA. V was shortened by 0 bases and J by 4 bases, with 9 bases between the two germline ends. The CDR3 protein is CASSLEGTSYGYTF. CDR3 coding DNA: TGTGCCAGCAGCTTAGAAGGGACAAGCTATGGCTACACCTTC.

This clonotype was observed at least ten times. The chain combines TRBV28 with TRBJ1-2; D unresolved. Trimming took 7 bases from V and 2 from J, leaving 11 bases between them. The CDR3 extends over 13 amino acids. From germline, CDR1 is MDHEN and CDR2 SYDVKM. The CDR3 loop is CASTTSANYGYTF. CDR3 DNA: TGTGCCAGCACCACTTCGGCCAACTATGGCTACACCTTC.

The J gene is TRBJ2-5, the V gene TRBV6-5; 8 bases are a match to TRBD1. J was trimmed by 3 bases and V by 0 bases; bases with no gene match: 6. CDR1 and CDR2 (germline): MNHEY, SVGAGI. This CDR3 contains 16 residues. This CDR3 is CASSYSTGVWEETQYF. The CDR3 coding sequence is TGTGCCAGCAGTTACTCGACAGGGGTGTGGGAAGAGACCCAGTACTTC.

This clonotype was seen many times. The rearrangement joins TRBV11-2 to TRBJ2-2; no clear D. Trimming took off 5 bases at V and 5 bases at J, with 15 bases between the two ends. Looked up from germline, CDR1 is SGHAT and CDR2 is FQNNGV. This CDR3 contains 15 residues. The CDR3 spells CASSPFGVGTGELFF. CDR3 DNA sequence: TGTGCCAGCAGCCCTTTCGGTGTGGGAACCGGGGAGCTGTTTTTT.

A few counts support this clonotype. The CDR3 loop is CASSLTSSGLPLTGELFF. The CDR3 nucleotides read TGTGCCAGCAGCTTGACCTCTAGCGGTCTCCCACTCACCGGGGAGCTGTTTTTT. The chain joins TRBV11-2 to TRBJ2-2, with 7 bases identical to TRBD2. CDR1 and CDR2 (germline): SGHAT, FQNNGV. V dropped 3 bases and J dropped 4; count of bases not matched to a gene: 14. The CDR3 spans 18 residues.